These T cell receptor beta chains were read from a single sample in a study of CD8+ T cells in alopecia areata. Assay used: immunoSEQ multiplex PCR; TCRdb lists only in-frame clones, some missing. The sample contains about 130,000 clones, roughly three fifths of which appear only once. The material was CD4+ T cells sorted from blood, obtained at week 0. These receptors originate from a human donor with alopecia areata. CDR3s include the opening cysteine and the closing phenylalanine or tryptophan. D genes are given only for firm matches. Rows may omit the clone size; those that give it use once, few, many or a size class.

abundance: .
j_gene: TRBJ2-6
v_gene: TRBV30
d_gene: TRBD1
CDR3aa: CAWRRGQGKAGANVLTF
CDR3nt: TGTGCCTGGAGGAGGGGACAGGGAAAGGCTGGGGCCAACGTCCTGACTTTC

abundance: once
j_gene: TRBJ1-1
v_gene: TRBV29-1
d_gene: TRBD1
CDR3aa: CSVGSGGWTETFF
CDR3nt: TGCAGCGTTGGTTCAGGGGGGTGGACTGAAACTTTCTTT

abundance: .
j_gene: TRBJ1-2
v_gene: TRBV6-5
d_gene: .
CDR3aa: CASSSPTLNYGYTF
CDR3nt: TGTGCCAGCAGTTCCCCCACATTGAACTATGGCTACACCTTC

abundance: .
j_gene: TRBJ2-5
v_gene: TRBV6-6
d_gene: .
CDR3aa: CASRVRDPETQYF
CDR3nt: TGTGCCAGCAGAGTCAGGGACCCGGAGACCCAGTACTTC

abundance: .
j_gene: TRBJ1-1
v_gene: TRBV25-1
d_gene: .
CDR3aa: CASSGPAKAFF
CDR3nt: TGTGCCAGCAGTGGCCCTGCCAAAGCTTTCTTT

abundance: .
j_gene: TRBJ1-1
v_gene: TRBV4-1
d_gene: .
CDR3aa: CASSQVLVEGRPEAFF
CDR3nt: TGCGCCAGCAGCCAAGTATTGGTGGAGGGAAGACCTGAAGCTTTCTTT

abundance: .
j_gene: TRBJ2-3
v_gene: TRBV5-1
d_gene: .
CDR3aa: CASSLGATAITDTQYF
CDR3nt: TGCGCCAGCAGCTTGGGAGCCACAGCGATCACAGATACGCAGTATTTT

abundance: .
j_gene: TRBJ2-1
v_gene: TRBV5-1
d_gene: .
CDR3aa: CASSTQTIYNEQFF
CDR3nt: TGCGCCAGCAGCACGCAAACTATCTACAATGAGCAGTTCTTC

abundance: few
j_gene: TRBJ1-2
v_gene: TRBV19
d_gene: .
CDR3aa: CATSSTGYGYTF
CDR3nt: TGTGCCACCTCATCGACTGGCTATGGCTACACCTTC

abundance: .
j_gene: TRBJ2-1
v_gene: TRBV10-3
d_gene: TRBD2
CDR3aa: CAISGAGTRNYNEQFF
CDR3nt: TGTGCCATCAGTGGGGCCGGGACTAGAAACTACAATGAGCAGTTCTTC

abundance: many
j_gene: TRBJ2-7
v_gene: TRBV7-2
d_gene: .
CDR3aa: CASSQGGESYEQYF
CDR3nt: TGTGCCAGCAGCCAAGGGGGGGAGAGCTACGAGCAGTACTTC

abundance: .
j_gene: TRBJ1-4
v_gene: TRBV6-6
d_gene: .
CDR3aa: CASSPRESEKLFF
CDR3nt: TGTGCCAGCAGCCCGCGGGAGAGTGAAAAACTGTTTTTT

abundance: .
j_gene: TRBJ2-5
v_gene: TRBV9
d_gene: TRBD2
CDR3aa: CASSPLAGGPRETQYF
CDR3nt: TGTGCCAGCAGCCCTTTAGCGGGGGGGCCGAGGGAGACCCAGTACTTC

abundance: once
j_gene: TRBJ2-5
v_gene: TRBV10-3
d_gene: TRBD2
CDR3aa: CAISPPPAGGGETQYF
CDR3nt: TGTGCCATCAGCCCCCCCCCAGCGGGGGGTGGGGAGACCCAGTACTTC

abundance: .
j_gene: TRBJ1-2
v_gene: TRBV18
d_gene: TRBD1
CDR3aa: CASSRQGMNYGYTF
CDR3nt: TGTGCCAGCTCGCGACAGGGGATGAACTATGGCTACACCTTC

abundance: .
j_gene: TRBJ2-7
v_gene: TRBV9
d_gene: .
CDR3aa: CASSVDPRRTYEQYF
CDR3nt: TGTGCCAGCAGCGTAGATCCCAGGAGGACCTACGAGCAGTACTTC

abundance: few
j_gene: TRBJ2-5
v_gene: TRBV7-9
d_gene: TRBD1
CDR3aa: CASSPQGAGETQYF
CDR3nt: TGTGCCAGCAGCCCGCAGGGGGCGGGGGAGACCCAGTACTTC

abundance: few
j_gene: TRBJ2-7
v_gene: TRBV18
d_gene: .
CDR3aa: CASSPGTASYEQYF
CDR3nt: TGTGCCAGCTCACCAGGGACGGCCTCCTACGAGCAGTACTTC

abundance: .
j_gene: TRBJ2-3
v_gene: TRBV5-4
d_gene: .
CDR3aa: CASRGYGGERQYF
CDR3nt: TGTGCCAGCAGGGGCTATGGCGGGGAACGGCAGTATTTT

abundance: .
j_gene: TRBJ2-7
v_gene: TRBV10-3
d_gene: .
CDR3aa: CAIRQDRTSYEQYF
CDR3nt: TGTGCCATCAGGCAAGACAGGACCTCCTACGAGCAGTACTTC

abundance: few
j_gene: TRBJ2-6
v_gene: TRBV2
d_gene: .
CDR3aa: CASSEVWGVGANVLTF
CDR3nt: TGTGCCAGCAGTGAAGTATGGGGGGTAGGGGCCAACGTCCTGACTTTC

abundance: .
j_gene: TRBJ1-1
v_gene: TRBV7-9
d_gene: .
CDR3aa: CASILQLDTEAFF
CDR3nt: TGTGCCAGCATCTTGCAGTTGGACACTGAAGCTTTCTTT

abundance: few
j_gene: TRBJ2-2
v_gene: TRBV25-1
d_gene: TRBD1
CDR3aa: CASRPGQGTGELFF
CDR3nt: TGTGCCAGCAGGCCGGGACAGGGCACCGGGGAGCTGTTTTTT

abundance: few
j_gene: TRBJ1-5
v_gene: TRBV19
d_gene: TRBD1
CDR3aa: CASSAGTDLNQPQHF
CDR3nt: TGTGCCAGTAGTGCCGGGACAGACCTAAATCAGCCCCAGCATTTT

abundance: few
j_gene: TRBJ2-2
v_gene: TRBV7-3
d_gene: TRBD2
CDR3aa: CASSLVLAGVDNGELFF
CDR3nt: TGTGCCAGCAGCTTGGTCCTAGCGGGAGTGGATAACGGGGAGCTGTTTTTT

abundance: .
j_gene: TRBJ1-4
v_gene: TRBV7-2
d_gene: .
CDR3aa: CASSAHGQLTNEKLFF
CDR3nt: TGTGCCAGCAGCGCTCACGGACAGTTAACTAATGAAAAACTGTTTTTT

abundance: few
j_gene: TRBJ2-7
v_gene: TRBV2
d_gene: .
CDR3aa: CAITLSQPQTYEQYF
CDR3nt: TGTGCCATTACCCTCTCCCAGCCACAGACCTACGAGCAGTACTTC

abundance: .
j_gene: TRBJ2-7
v_gene: TRBV7-6
d_gene: TRBD2
CDR3aa: CASSPRLAELTYEQYF
CDR3nt: TGTGCCAGCAGCCCCCGACTAGCGGAACTTACCTACGAGCAGTACTTC

abundance: .
j_gene: TRBJ1-1
v_gene: TRBV2
d_gene: .
CDR3aa: CASNKYVAEAFF
CDR3nt: TGTGCCAGCAATAAGTACGTGGCTGAAGCTTTCTTT

abundance: .
j_gene: TRBJ1-5
v_gene: TRBV29-1
d_gene: .
CDR3aa: CSGGSRGQPQHF
CDR3nt: TGCAGCGGTGGGTCGCGAGGACAGCCCCAGCATTTT

abundance: .
j_gene: TRBJ1-4
v_gene: TRBV5-1
d_gene: .
CDR3aa: CASSYGGAATNEKLFF
CDR3nt: TGCGCCAGCAGCTACGGGGGGGCTGCAACTAATGAAAAACTGTTTTTT

abundance: .
j_gene: TRBJ2-7
v_gene: TRBV6-5
d_gene: .
CDR3aa: CASRTAGGPSYEQYF
CDR3nt: TGTGCCAGCAGAACCGCAGGGGGGCCATCCTACGAGCAGTACTTC

abundance: .
j_gene: TRBJ1-2
v_gene: TRBV5-6
d_gene: .
CDR3aa: CASSSRTYGYTF
CDR3nt: TGTGCCAGCAGCTCGAGAACCTATGGCTACACCTTC

abundance: .
j_gene: TRBJ2-3
v_gene: TRBV10-3
d_gene: TRBD2
CDR3aa: CAIGGTSGRTDTQYF
CDR3nt: TGTGCCATCGGCGGGACTAGCGGGAGAACAGATACGCAGTATTTT

abundance: few
j_gene: TRBJ1-5
v_gene: TRBV4-3
d_gene: .
CDR3aa: CASSGRTPEPQHF
CDR3nt: TGCGCCAGCAGCGGACGGACCCCAGAGCCCCAGCATTTT

abundance: .
j_gene: TRBJ2-1
v_gene: TRBV15
d_gene: .
CDR3aa: CATSRDREGEQFF
CDR3nt: TGTGCCACCAGCAGAGACAGGGAAGGTGAGCAGTTCTTC

abundance: few
j_gene: TRBJ1-4
v_gene: TRBV9
d_gene: .
CDR3aa: CASSVSPRVDEKLFF
CDR3nt: TGTGCCAGCAGCGTATCGCCGCGGGTTGATGAAAAACTGTTTTTT

abundance: .
j_gene: TRBJ1-1
v_gene: TRBV7-9
d_gene: TRBD1
CDR3aa: CASSATGGLNTEAFF
CDR3nt: TGTGCCAGCAGCGCGACAGGGGGTCTGAACACTGAAGCTTTCTTT

abundance: .
j_gene: TRBJ2-1
v_gene: TRBV6-6
d_gene: .
CDR3aa: CASSIGRYNEQFF
CDR3nt: TGTGCCAGCAGCATAGGAAGATACAATGAGCAGTTCTTC

abundance: .
j_gene: TRBJ1-1
v_gene: TRBV10-3
d_gene: .
CDR3aa: CAISEKGGRNTEAFF
CDR3nt: TGTGCCATCAGTGAGAAGGGGGGTAGGAACACTGAAGCTTTCTTT

abundance: once
j_gene: TRBJ2-7
v_gene: TRBV19
d_gene: .
CDR3aa: CASRLKVEGSYEQYF
CDR3nt: TGTGCCAGTAGACTAAAGGTGGAGGGGTCCTACGAGCAGTACTTC

abundance: .
j_gene: TRBJ2-2
v_gene: TRBV30
d_gene: TRBD2
CDR3aa: CAWSGLAGVKNTGELFF
CDR3nt: TGTGCCTGGAGTGGACTAGCGGGAGTTAAAAACACCGGGGAGCTGTTTTTT

abundance: medium-sized
j_gene: TRBJ2-7
v_gene: TRBV9
d_gene: TRBD1
CDR3aa: CASSSGQAQLSEQYF
CDR3nt: TGTGCCAGCAGCTCGGGACAGGCCCAGCTCAGCGAGCAGTACTTC

abundance: .
j_gene: TRBJ1-6
v_gene: TRBV4-1
d_gene: .
CDR3aa: CASSQAGNSPLHF
CDR3nt: TGCGCCAGCAGCCAAGCGGGAAATTCACCCCTCCACTTT

abundance: few
j_gene: TRBJ1-2
v_gene: TRBV7-8
d_gene: .
CDR3aa: CASSLARLQGPNYGYTF
CDR3nt: TGTGCCAGCAGCTTAGCGAGACTACAAGGGCCCAACTATGGCTACACCTTC

abundance: .
j_gene: TRBJ2-5
v_gene: TRBV28
d_gene: TRBD2
CDR3aa: CASSPRREASETQYF
CDR3nt: TGTGCCAGCAGCCCTCGGCGGGAGGCTTCAGAGACCCAGTACTTC

abundance: few
j_gene: TRBJ1-3
v_gene: TRBV28
d_gene: TRBD1
CDR3aa: CASTPGGSGNTIYF
CDR3nt: TGTGCCAGCACCCCAGGGGGTTCTGGAAACACCATATATTTT

abundance: .
j_gene: TRBJ1-2
v_gene: TRBV5-1
d_gene: .
CDR3aa: CASSLSPGDYGYTF
CDR3nt: TGCGCCAGCAGCTTGTCTCCAGGGGACTATGGCTACACCTTC

abundance: .
j_gene: TRBJ2-7
v_gene: TRBV29-1
d_gene: .
CDR3aa: CSVPGTIFENEQYF
CDR3nt: TGCAGCGTCCCCGGGACCATCTTCGAAAACGAGCAGTACTTC

abundance: .
j_gene: TRBJ2-7
v_gene: TRBV11-2
d_gene: .
CDR3aa: CASSSRRTAYEQYF
CDR3nt: TGTGCCAGCAGCTCAAGGAGGACGGCCTACGAGCAGTACTTC

abundance: .
j_gene: TRBJ2-1
v_gene: TRBV5-1
d_gene: TRBD2
CDR3aa: CASSLARTGGYNEQFF
CDR3nt: TGCGCCAGCAGCTTGGCCAGGACGGGAGGGTACAATGAGCAGTTCTTC

abundance: .
j_gene: TRBJ2-5
v_gene: TRBV27
d_gene: .
CDR3aa: CASSTRTTWGETQYF
CDR3nt: TGTGCCAGCAGTACCCGGACTACCTGGGGGGAGACCCAGTACTTC